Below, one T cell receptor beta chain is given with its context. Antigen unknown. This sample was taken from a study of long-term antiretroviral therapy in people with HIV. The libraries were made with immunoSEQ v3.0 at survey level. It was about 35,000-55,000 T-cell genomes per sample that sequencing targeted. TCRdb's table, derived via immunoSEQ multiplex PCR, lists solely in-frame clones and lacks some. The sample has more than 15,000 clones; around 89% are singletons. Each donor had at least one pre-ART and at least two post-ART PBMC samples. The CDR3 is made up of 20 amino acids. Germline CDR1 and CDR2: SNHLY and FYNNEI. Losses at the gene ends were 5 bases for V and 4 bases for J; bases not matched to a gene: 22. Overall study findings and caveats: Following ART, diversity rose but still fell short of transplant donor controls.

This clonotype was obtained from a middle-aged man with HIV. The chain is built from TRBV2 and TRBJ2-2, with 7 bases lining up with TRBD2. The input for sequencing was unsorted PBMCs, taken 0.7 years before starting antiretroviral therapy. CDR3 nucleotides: TGTGCCAGCAGTCGTACCCGGATTCTCAGACTAGCAACCGCCACCGGGGAGCTGTTTTTT. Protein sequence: CASSRTRILRLATATGELFF.